Listed here are 3 T cell receptor beta chains from one sample, sequenced in a study of technical replicates of blood from several donors. This table comes from immunoSEQ multiplex PCR, and its TCRdb copy is limited to in-frame clones, with some not included. Among fewer than 90,000 clones listed, approximately 92% were seen once. Sequencing input: T cells isolated from PBMCs. These receptors were taken from a human donor in good health.

This clone was detected only a few times. This chain joins TRBV15 and TRBJ1-2, with D maybe TRBD1 (5 bases). The germline V gene has CDR1 LNHNV and CDR2 YYDKDF (reference sequence). CDR3 length equals 13 residues. Deletions cut 8 bases from V and 8 bases from J, with 18 bases between. In DNA, the CDR3 is TGTGCCACCTATCCAGGCGGGGCACTGGGCTACACCTTC. Its translation is CATYPGGALGYTF.

The J gene is TRBJ2-7, the V gene TRBV6-1; D is perhaps TRBD1 (5 bases). This CDR3 comprises 15 residues. The V end lost 3 bases, the J end lost 2 bases, and 14 bases lay between the germline ends. Germline CDR1 is MNHNS and CDR2 is SASEGT. The CDR3 sequence: CASSEFGAKPYEQYF. DNA for the CDR3: TGTGCCAGCAGTGAGTTTGGGGCGAAACCCTACGAGCAGTACTTC.

The CDR3 DNA is TGTGCCAGCAGCCAAGATCGGGACAGTCATTATGGCTACACCTTC. Translating gives CASSQDRDSHYGYTF. The chain recombines TRBV16 with TRBJ1-2; TRBD1 matches 7 bases. The CDR3 runs to 15 residues. Germline V gives CDR1 KGHSY, CDR2 FQNENV. V lost 2 bases, J lost 5 bases, and 8 bases stayed unmatched. Complete variable domain (other parts from reference TRBV16 and TRBJ1-2): GEEVAQTPKHLVRGEGQKAKLYCAPIKGHSYVFWYQQVLKNEFKFLISFQNENVFDETGMPKERFSAKCLPNSPCSLEIQATKLEDSAVYFCASSQDRDSHYGYTFGSGTRLTVV.